The TCR beta chain described here comes from a study of blood T cell repertoires in COVID-19. Study summary: In each case, the material was cDNA or gDNA derived from T cells, B-cell-depleted T cells, or PBMCs.

CDR3 length equals 11 residues. V was shortened by 10 bases and J by 8 bases, with 14 bases between the two germline ends. The method was immunoSEQ multiplex PCR; TCRdb's version includes in-frame clones alone and lacks a portion of them. This sample has around 250,000 clones; about 86% occur once, and the top ten carry 3.4%. Adults between roughly 18 and 89 years of age took part from about two dozen US areas. This receptor was obtained from a middle-aged man who had recovered from COVID-19. Specimen: PBMCs or T cells enriched from blood (not recorded which). J is TRBJ1-2 and V is TRBV12-3 or TRBV12-4; D is unresolved. The CDR3 sequence is CATSPYEGYTF. In DNA form, the CDR3 reads TGTGCCACCTCCCCGTATGAGGGCTACACCTTC.